These 5 T cell receptor beta chains were sequenced from one sample in a study of cytomegalovirus exposure and HLA in healthy donors. It was with 60 Vbeta and 13 Jbeta primers that the PCR ran. The protocol was immunoSEQ multiplex PCR, while the TCRdb copy is restricted to in-frame clones and leaves out a portion. The repertoire holds 120,000 to 150,000 clones, with 75% to 90% as singletons. Sequencing input: PBMCs. All receptors come from a female donor in good health and CMV-seronegative.

The rearrangement links TRBV5-1 to TRBJ2-7; TRBD1 agrees at 10 bases. The CDR3 has 18 residues. J gave up 1 base and V 2 bases, and 12 bases lay outside the gene matches. The V gene's germline CDR1 is SGHRS and CDR2 YFSETQ. CDR3 nucleotides: TGCGCCAGCAGCTTAGCCGGGACAGGGGTTTCTGGGTCCTACGAGCAGTACTTC. It is translated as CASSLAGTGVSGSYEQYF.

This clone is a singleton in its sample. The chain joins TRBV2 to TRBJ2-3; 14 bases line up with TRBD2. V dropped 4 bases and J dropped 4; count of bases not matched to a gene: 4. CDR3 length equals 16 residues. The germline V gene has CDR1 SNHLY and CDR2 FYNNEI. The CDR3 protein is CASSGLAGGVADTQYF. The CDR3 DNA reads TGTGCCAGCAGTGGACTAGCGGGAGGGGTAGCAGATACGCAGTATTTT.

The rearrangement uses TRBV5-1 and TRBJ1-1, with 11 positions matching TRBD1. V was clipped by 3 bases and J by 2 bases; unmatched bases: 3. Germline V lookup: CDR1 SGHRS, CDR2 YFSETQ. The CDR3 loop spans 15 amino acids. The CDR3 protein is CASSYGQGANTEAFF. As DNA, the CDR3 is TGCGCCAGCAGCTATGGACAGGGGGCAAACACTGAAGCTTTCTTT.

The rearrangement joins TRBV5-8 to TRBJ1-5; 8 bases map to TRBD1. CDR3 length: 15 residues. J gave up 7 bases and V 4 bases, and 10 bases lay outside the gene matches. CDR1 and CDR2 from the germline V gene are SGHTS and YDEGEE. The CDR3 DNA is TGTGCCAGCAGCCCTTTCCAGGGGGCAGACCAGCCCCAGCATTTT. Translating it yields CASSPFQGADQPQHF.

The gene calls are TRBV6-5 and TRBJ1-5; tentatively, D is TRBD1 (6 bases). The CDR3 contains 14 residues. V dropped 4 bases and J dropped 5 bases, with 12 bases sitting between them. CDR1 and CDR2 (germline): MNHEY, SVGAGI. CDR3 in DNA: TGTGCCAGCAGTTCGCGACAGGCCGATCAGCCCCAGCATTTT. Protein: CASSSRQADQPQHF.